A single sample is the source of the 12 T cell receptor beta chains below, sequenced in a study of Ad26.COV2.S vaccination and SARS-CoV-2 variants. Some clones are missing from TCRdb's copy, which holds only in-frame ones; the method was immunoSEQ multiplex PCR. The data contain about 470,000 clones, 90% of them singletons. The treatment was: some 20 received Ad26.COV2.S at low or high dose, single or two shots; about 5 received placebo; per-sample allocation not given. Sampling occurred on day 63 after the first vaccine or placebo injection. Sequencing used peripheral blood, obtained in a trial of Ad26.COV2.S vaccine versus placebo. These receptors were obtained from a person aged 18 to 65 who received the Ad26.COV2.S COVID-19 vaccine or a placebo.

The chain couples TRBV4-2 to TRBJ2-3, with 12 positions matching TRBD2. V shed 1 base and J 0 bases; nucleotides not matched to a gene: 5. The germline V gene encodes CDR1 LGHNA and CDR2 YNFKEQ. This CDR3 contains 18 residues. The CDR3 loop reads CASSQGLAGVISTDTQYF. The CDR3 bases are TGTGCCAGCAGCCAAGGACTAGCGGGAGTGATTAGCACAGATACGCAGTATTTT.

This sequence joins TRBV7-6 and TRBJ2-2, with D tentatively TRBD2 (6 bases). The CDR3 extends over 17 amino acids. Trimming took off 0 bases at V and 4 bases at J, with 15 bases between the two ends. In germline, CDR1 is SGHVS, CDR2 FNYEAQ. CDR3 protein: CASSLASSGPITGELFF. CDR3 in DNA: TGTGCCAGCAGCTTAGCAAGTAGCGGTCCGATCACCGGGGAGCTGTTTTTT.

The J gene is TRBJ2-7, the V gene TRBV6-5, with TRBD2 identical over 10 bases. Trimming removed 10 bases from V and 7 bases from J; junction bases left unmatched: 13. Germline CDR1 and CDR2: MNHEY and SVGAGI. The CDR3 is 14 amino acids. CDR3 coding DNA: TGTGCCACGGGCCCCCTAGCGGGAGTGAGGGAGCAGTACTTC. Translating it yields CATGPLAGVREQYF.

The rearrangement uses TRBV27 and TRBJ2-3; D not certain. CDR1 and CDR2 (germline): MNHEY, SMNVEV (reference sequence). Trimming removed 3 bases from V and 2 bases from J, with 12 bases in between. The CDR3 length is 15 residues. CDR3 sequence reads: CASSLSVFTTDTQYF. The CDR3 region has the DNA TGTGCCAGCAGTTTGTCTGTCTTCACCACAGATACGCAGTATTTT.

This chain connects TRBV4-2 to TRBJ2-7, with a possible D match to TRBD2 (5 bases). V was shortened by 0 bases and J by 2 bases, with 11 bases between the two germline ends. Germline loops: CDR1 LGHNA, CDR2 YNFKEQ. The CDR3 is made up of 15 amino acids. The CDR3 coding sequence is TGTGCCAGCAGCCAAGATGAGGGCTCTACCTACGAGCAGTACTTC. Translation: CASSQDEGSTYEQYF.

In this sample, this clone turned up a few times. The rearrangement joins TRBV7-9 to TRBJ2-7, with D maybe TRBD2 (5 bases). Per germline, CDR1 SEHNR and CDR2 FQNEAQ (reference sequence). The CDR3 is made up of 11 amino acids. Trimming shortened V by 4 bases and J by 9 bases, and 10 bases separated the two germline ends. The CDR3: CASSSDSLQYF. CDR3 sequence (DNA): TGTGCCAGCAGCTCGGACTCTCTGCAGTACTTC.

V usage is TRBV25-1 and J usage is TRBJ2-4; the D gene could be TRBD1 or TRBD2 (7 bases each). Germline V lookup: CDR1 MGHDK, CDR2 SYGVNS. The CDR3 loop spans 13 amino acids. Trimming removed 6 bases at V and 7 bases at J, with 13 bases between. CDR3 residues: CASRGGDSNIQYF. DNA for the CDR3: TGTGCCAGCAGGGGGGGGGACAGTAACATTCAGTACTTC.

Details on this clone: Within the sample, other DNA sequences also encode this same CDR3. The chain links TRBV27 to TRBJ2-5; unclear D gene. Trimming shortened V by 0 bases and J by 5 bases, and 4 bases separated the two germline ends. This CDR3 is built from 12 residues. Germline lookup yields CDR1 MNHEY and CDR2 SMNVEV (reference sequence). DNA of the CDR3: TGTGCCAGCAGTTTATCGGGGGAGACCCAGTACTTC. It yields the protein CASSLSGETQYF.

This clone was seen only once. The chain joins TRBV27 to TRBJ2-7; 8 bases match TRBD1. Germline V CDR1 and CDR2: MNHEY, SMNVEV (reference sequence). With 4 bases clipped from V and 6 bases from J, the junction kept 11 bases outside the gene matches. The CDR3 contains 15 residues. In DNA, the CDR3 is TGTGCCAGCAGTTCAGGACAGGGTGTAGTGAGCGAGCAGTACTTC. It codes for CASSSGQGVVSEQYF.

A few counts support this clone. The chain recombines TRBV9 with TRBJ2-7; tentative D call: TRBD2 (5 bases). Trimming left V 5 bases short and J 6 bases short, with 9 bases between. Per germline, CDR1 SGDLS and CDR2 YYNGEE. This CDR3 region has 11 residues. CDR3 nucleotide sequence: TGTGCCAGCAGTTCCCGGGGCGAGCAGTACTTC. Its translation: CASSSRGEQYF.

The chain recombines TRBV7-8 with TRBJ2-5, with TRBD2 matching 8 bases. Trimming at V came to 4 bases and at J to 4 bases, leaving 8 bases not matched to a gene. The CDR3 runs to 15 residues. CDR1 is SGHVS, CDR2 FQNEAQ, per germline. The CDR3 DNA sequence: TGTGCCAGCAGCTCACAACGGGAGGGCCCAGAGACCCAGTACTTC. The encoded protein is CASSSQREGPETQYF.

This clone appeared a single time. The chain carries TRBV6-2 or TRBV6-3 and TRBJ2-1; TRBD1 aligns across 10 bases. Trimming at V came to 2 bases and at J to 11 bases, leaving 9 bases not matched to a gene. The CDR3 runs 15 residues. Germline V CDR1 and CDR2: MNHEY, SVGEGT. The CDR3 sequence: CASSYKGQGRGQQFF. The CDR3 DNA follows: TGTGCCAGCAGTTACAAGGGACAGGGGCGAGGGCAGCAGTTCTTC.